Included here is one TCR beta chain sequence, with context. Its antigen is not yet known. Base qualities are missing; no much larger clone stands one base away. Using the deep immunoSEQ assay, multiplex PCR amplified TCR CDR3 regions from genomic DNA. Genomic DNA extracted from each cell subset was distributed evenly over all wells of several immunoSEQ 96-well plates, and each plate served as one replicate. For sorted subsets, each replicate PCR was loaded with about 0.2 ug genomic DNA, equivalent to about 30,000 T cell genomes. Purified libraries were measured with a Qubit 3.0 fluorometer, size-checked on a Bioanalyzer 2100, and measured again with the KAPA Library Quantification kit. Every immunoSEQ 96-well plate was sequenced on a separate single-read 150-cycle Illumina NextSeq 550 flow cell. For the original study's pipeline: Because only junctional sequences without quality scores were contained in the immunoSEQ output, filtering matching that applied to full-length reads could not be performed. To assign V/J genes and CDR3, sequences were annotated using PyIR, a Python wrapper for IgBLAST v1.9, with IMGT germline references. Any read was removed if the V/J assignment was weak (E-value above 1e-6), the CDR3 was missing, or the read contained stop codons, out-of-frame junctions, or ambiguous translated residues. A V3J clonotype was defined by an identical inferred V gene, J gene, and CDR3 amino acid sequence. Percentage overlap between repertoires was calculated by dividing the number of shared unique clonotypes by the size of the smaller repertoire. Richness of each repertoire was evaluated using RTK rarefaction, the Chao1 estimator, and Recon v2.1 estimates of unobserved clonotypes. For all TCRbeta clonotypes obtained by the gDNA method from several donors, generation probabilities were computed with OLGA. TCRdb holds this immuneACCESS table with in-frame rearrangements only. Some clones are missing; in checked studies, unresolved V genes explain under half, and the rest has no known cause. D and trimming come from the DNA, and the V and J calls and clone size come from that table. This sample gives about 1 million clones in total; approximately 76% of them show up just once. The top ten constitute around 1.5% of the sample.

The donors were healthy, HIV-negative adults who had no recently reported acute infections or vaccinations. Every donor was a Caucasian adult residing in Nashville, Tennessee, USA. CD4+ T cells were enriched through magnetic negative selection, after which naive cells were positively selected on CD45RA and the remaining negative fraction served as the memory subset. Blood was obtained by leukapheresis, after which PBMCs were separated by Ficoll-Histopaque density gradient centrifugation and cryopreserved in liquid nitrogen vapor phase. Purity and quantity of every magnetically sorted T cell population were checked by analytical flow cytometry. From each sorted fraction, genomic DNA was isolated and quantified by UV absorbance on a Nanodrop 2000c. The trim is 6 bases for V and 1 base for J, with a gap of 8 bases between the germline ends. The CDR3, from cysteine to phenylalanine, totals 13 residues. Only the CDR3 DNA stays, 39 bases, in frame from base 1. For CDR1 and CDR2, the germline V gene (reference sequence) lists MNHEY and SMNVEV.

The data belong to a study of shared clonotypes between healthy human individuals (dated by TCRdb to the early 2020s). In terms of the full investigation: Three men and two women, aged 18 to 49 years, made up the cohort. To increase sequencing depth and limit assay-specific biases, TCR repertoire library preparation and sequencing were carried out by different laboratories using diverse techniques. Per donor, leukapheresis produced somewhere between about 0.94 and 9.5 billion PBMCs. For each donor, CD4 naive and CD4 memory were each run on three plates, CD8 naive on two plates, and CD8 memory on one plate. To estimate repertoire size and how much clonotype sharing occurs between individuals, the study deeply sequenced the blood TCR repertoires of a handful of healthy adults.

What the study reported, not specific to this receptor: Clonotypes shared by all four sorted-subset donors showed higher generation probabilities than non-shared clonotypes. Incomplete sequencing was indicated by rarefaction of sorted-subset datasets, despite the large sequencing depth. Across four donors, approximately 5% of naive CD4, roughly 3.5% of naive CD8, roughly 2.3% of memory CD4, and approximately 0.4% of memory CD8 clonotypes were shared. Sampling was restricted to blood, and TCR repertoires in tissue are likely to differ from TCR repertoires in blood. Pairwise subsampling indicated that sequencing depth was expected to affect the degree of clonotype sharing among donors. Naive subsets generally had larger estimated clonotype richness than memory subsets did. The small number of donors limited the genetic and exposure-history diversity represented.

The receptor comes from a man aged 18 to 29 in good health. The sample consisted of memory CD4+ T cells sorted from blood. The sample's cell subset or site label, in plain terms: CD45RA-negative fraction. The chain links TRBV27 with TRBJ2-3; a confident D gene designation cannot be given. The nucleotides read TGTGCCAGCAGGCCGACCGGCACAGATACGCAGTATTTT. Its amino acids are CASRPTGTDTQYF.